Given below is one TCR beta chain in context. Distinct nucleotide sequences in the sample also encode this CDR3. Treatment indicated: roughly 19 received Ad26.COV2.S at low or high dose, single or two shots; several received placebo; per-sample allocation not given. Each sample was drawn 63 days after the first injection (of vaccine or placebo). Its platform was an Ad26 vector, and its expressed antigen was Wuhan-strain SARS-CoV-2 spike. These data come from a study of Ad26.COV2.S vaccination and SARS-CoV-2 variants. About the study: The donor belonged to the COV1001 Ad26.COV2.S trial arm. The vaccine Ad26.COV2.S was put into the muscle once, or twice with 56 days between.

Produced via immunoSEQ multiplex PCR; TCRdb's table is partial and in-frame only. The table records roughly 400,000 clones, around 93% of them present only once. This CDR3 is built from 11 residues. The germline V gene has CDR1 MNHEY and CDR2 SMNVEV (reference sequence). The ends were cut back, 5 bases at V and 5 bases at J, with 6 bases in the middle. V and J are TRBV27 and TRBJ1-2; no reliable D call. The clonotype was recovered from a person aged 18-65 years who received the Ad26.COV2.S COVID-19 vaccine or a placebo. The sample consisted of peripheral blood, taken in a trial of Ad26.COV2.S vaccine versus placebo. The CDR3 region is CASSDLYGYTF. In DNA form, the CDR3 reads TGTGCCAGCAGTGACTTGTATGGCTACACCTTC.